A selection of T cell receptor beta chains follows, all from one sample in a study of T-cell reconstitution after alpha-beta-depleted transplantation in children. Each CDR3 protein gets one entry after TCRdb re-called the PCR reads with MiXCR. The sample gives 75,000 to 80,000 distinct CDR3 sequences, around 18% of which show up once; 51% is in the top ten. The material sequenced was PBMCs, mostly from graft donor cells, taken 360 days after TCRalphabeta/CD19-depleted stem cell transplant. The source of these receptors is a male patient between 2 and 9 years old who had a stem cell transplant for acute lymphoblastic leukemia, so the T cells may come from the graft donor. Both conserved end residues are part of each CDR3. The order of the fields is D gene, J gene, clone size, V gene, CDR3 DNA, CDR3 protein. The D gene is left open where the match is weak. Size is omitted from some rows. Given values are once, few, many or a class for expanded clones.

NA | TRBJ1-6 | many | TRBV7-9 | TGTGCCAGCAGCTTACTCGGGTCCCTAGGGTCACCCCTCCACTTT | CASSLLGSLGSPLHF
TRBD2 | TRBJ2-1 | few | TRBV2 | TGTGCCAGCAGTGAGACTAGCAGATACAATGAGCAGTTCTTC | CASSETSRYNEQFF
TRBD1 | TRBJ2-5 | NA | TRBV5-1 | TGCGCCAGCAGCTTGAAGGGACAGGGATACCAAGAGACCCAGTACTTC | CASSLKGQGYQETQYF
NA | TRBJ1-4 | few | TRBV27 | TGTGCCAGCAGTTTACAAACTAATGAAAAACTGTTTTTT | CASSLQTNEKLFF
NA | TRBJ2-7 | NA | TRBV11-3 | TGTGCCAGCAGCTTAGTGGACCTCTACGAGCAGTACTTC | CASSLVDLYEQYF
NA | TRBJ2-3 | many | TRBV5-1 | TGCGCCAGCAGCTTGGAAGGTGCTTGGAGCACAGATACGCAGTATTTT | CASSLEGAWSTDTQYF
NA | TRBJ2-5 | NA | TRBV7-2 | TGTGCCAGCAGGAAGGGGGGGGGCGGCCAAGAGACCCAGTACTTC | CASRKGGGGQETQYF
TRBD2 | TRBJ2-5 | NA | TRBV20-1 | TGCAGTGCTAGAAGACTAGCGGGAGGGAAAGAGACCCAGTGCTTC | CSARRLAGGKETQCF
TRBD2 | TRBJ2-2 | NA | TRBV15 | TGTGCCACCAGCAGAACGTACTTCACTAGCGGGAGGGGCCCCGGGGAGCTGTTTTTT | CATSRTYFTSGRGPGELFF
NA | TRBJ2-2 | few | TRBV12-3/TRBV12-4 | TGTGCCACCTCGGACTACAGGGTCAACACCGGGGAGCTGTTTTTT | CATSDYRVNTGELFF
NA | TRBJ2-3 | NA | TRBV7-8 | TGTGCCAGCAGCTTAGTTACAGGGCGCACAGATACGCAGTATTTT | CASSLVTGRTDTQYF
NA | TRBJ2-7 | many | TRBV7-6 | TGTGCCAGCAGCTCGGATCCGGGGCCCGATTCCTACGAGCAGTACTTC | CASSSDPGPDSYEQYF
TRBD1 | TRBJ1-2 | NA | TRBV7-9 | TGTGCCAGCAGCCTTCTAGTTGGGACAGGGGACTATGGCTACACCTTC | CASSLLVGTGDYGYTF
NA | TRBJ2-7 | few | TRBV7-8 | TGTGCCAGCAGCCCACATACTAGGGGGGTTTACGAGCAGTACTTC | CASSPHTRGVYEQYF
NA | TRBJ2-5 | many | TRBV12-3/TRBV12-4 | TGTGCCAGCAGTTTATCAGAGGGCCCAGAGAGCCAGTACTTC | CASSLSEGPESQYF
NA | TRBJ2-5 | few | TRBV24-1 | TGTGCCACCGCGCGCGGGGTTCAAGAGACCCAGTACTTC | CATARGVQETQYF
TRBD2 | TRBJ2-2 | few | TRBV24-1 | TGTGCCACCCGGGAGGCTACCGGGGAGCTGTTTTTT | CATREATGELFF
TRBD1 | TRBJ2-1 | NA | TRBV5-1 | TGCGCCAGCAGCCCGGGACAGGGGACCTACAATGAGCAGTTCTTC | CASSPGQGTYNEQFF
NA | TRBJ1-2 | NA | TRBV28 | TGTGCCAGCAGCTACCATAACTATGGCTACACCTTC | CASSYHNYGYTF
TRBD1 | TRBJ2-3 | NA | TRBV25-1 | TGTGCCAGCAGTGAATACGGACAGGGGACAGATACGCAGTATTTT | CASSEYGQGTDTQYF
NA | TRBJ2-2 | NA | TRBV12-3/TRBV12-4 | TGTGCCAGCAGTTTGCGGGCCGCGAACACCGGGGAGCTGTTTTTT | CASSLRAANTGELFF
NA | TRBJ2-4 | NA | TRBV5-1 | TGCGCCAGCAGCACCGGGGCTCCTCCCCAGAACATTCAGTACTTC | CASSTGAPPQNIQYF
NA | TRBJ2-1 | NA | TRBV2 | TGTGCCAGCAGTGCCTTACGCGGGTCAGATGAGCAGTTCTTC | CASSALRGSDEQFF